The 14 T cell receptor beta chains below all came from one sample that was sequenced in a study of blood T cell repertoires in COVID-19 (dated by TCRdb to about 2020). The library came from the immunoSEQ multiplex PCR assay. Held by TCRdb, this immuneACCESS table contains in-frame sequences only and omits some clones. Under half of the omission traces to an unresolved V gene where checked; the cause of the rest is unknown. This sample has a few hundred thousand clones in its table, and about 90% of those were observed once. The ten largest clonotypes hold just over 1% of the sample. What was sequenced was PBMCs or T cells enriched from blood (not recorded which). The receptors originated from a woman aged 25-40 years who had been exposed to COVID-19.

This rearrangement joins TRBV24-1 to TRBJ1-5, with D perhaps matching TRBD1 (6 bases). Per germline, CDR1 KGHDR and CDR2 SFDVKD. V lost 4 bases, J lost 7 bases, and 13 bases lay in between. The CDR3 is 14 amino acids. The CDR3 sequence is CATSDAQGRQPQHF. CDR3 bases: TGTGCCACCAGTGACGCACAGGGAAGGCAGCCCCAGCATTTT.

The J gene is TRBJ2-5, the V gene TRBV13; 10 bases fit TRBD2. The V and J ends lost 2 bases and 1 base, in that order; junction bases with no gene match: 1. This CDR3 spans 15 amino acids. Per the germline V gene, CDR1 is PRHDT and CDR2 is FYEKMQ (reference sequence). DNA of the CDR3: TGTGCCAGCAGCTTAAGGACTAGCGGCCAAGAGACCCAGTACTTC. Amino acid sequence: CASSLRTSGQETQYF.

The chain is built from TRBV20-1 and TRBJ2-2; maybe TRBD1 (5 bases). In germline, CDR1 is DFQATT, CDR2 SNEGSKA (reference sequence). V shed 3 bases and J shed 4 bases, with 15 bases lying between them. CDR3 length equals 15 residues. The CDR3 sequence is CSASRTRKPTGELFF. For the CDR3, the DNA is TGCAGTGCTAGTCGGACACGTAAGCCCACCGGGGAGCTGTTTTTT.

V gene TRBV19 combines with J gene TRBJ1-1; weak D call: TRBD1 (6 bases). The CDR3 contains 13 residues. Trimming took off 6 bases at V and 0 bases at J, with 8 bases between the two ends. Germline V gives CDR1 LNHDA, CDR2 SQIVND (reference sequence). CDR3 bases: TGTGCCAGTAGCCCAGGGGTGAACACTGAAGCTTTCTTT. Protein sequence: CASSPGVNTEAFF.

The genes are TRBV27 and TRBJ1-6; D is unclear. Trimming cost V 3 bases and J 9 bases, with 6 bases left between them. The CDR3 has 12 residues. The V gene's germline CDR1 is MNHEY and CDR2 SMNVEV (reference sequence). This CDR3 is CASSFSLSPLHF. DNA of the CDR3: TGTGCCAGCAGTTTTTCTCTTTCACCCCTCCACTTT.

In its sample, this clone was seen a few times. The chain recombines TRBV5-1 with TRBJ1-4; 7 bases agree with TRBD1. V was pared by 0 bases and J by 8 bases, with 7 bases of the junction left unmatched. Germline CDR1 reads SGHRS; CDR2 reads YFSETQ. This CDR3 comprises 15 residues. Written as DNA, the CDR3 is TGCGCCAGCAGCTTGGGCCCGACAGGGAACGAAAAACTGTTTTTT. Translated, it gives CASSLGPTGNEKLFF.

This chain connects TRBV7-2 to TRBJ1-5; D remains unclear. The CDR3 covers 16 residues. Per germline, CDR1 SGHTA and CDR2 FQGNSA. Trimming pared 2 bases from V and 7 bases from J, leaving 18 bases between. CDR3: CASSLSAPRSGQPQHF. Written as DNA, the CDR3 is TGTGCCAGCAGCTTAAGTGCGCCTCGTAGCGGACAGCCCCAGCATTTT.

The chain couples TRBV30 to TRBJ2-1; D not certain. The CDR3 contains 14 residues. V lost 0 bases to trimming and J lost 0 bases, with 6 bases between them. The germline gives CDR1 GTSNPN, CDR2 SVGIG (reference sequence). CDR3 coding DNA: TGTGCCTGGAGTGTAGACAACTCCTACAATGAGCAGTTCTTC. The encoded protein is CAWSVDNSYNEQFF.

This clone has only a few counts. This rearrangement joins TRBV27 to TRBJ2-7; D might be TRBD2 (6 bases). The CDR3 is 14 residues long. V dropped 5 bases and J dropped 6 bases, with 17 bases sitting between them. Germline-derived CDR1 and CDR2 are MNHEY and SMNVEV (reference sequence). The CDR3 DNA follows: TGTGCCAGCAGTAGGGCGGGACCCGAACCCGAGCAGTACTTC. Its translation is CASSRAGPEPEQYF.

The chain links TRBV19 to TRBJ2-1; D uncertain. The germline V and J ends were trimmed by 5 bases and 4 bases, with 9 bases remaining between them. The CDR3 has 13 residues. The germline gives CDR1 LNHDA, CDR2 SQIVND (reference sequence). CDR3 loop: CASSSLGYNEQFF. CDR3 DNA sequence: TGTGCCAGTAGTTCTCTAGGTTACAATGAGCAGTTCTTC.

The CDR3 reads CASSLHPTSPSYEQYF. Here the CDR3 DNA reads TGTGCCAGCAGCCTACACCCGACTAGCCCCTCCTACGAGCAGTACTTC. J is TRBJ2-7 and V is TRBV9, with 7 bases aligning to TRBD2. The CDR3 is 16 amino acids. Germline assignment: CDR1 SGDLS and CDR2 YYNGEE. V gave up 4 bases and J gave up 0 bases; unmatched junction bases: 10.

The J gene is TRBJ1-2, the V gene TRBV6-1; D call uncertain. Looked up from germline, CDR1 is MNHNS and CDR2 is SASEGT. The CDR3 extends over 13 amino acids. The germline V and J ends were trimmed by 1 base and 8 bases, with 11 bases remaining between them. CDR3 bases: TGTGCCAGCAGTGAAGGTCCAGGCTGGGGCTACACCTTC. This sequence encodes CASSEGPGWGYTF.

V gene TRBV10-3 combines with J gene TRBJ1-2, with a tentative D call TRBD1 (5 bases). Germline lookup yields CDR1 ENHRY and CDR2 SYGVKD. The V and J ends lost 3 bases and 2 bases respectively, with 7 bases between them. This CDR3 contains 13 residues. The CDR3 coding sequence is TGTGCCATCAGTGACAGGGAAAACTATGGCTACACCTTC. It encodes CAISDRENYGYTF.

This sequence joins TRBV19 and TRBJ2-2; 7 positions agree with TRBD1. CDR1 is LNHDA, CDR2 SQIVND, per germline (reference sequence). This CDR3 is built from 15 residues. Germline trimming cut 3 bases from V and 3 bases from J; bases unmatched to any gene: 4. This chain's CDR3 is CASSIGDRYTGELFF. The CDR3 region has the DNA TGTGCCAGTAGTATTGGGGACAGATACACCGGGGAGCTGTTTTTT.